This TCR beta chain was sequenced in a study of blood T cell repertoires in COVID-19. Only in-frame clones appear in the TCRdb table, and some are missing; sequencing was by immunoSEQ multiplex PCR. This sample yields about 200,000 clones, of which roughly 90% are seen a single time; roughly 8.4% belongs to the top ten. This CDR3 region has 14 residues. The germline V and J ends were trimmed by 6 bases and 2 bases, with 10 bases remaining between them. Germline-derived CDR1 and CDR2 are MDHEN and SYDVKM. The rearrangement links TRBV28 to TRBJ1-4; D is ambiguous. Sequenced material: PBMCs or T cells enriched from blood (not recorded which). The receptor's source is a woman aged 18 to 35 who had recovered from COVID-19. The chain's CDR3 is CASRRAATNEKLFF. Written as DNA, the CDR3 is TGTGCCAGCAGGAGGGCCGCGACTAATGAAAAACTGTTTTTT.